These 5 T cell receptor beta chains were sequenced from one sample in a study of shared clonotypes between healthy human individuals. The protocol was immunoSEQ multiplex PCR, while the TCRdb copy is restricted to in-frame clones and leaves out a portion. The sample has roughly 2 million clones, around 95% seen once. The sample comprised naive CD4+ T cells sorted from blood. The subset was: CD45RA+ positively selected. These receptors originate from a man in his late teens or twenties in good health.

In nucleotides, the CDR3 is TGTGCCAGCAGCCCCTCCATTGGGACAGGGGCTTCACCCCTCCACTTT. Translating gives CASSPSIGTGASPLHF. The V gene is TRBV5-8, the J gene TRBJ1-6; 10 nucleotides agree with TRBD1. This CDR3 has 16 residues. V shed 4 bases and J 9 bases; nucleotides not matched to a gene: 10. The germline V gene encodes CDR1 SGHTS and CDR2 YDEGEE.

This chain uses TRBV18 with TRBJ1-1; a possible D gene is TRBD1 (6 bases). Germline values: CDR1 KGHSH, CDR2 LQKENI. CDR3 length equals 15 residues. V was pared by 3 bases and J by 7 bases, with 18 bases between. CDR3 loop: CASSPLGGGTSEAFF. The CDR3 DNA follows: TGTGCCAGCTCACCTTTGGGAGGGGGAACCAGTGAAGCTTTCTTT.

The chain has TRBV28 and TRBJ1-1; D not resolved. V lost 5 bases and J lost 10, with 14 bases in between. This CDR3 region has 12 residues. CDR1 and CDR2 (germline): MDHEN, SYDVKM. The CDR3 reads CASSLGEARAFF. Written as DNA, the CDR3 is TGTGCCAGCAGTCTTGGGGAGGCTAGAGCTTTCTTT.

The V and J genes are TRBV29-1 and TRBJ2-3; D may be TRBD1 (6 bases). V lost 5 bases to trimming and J lost 2 bases, with 14 bases between them. This CDR3 comprises 14 residues. Per the germline V gene, CDR1 is SQVTM and CDR2 is ANQGSEA. DNA for the CDR3: TGCAGCGTTACCGGACAGTTTCTCACAGATACGCAGTATTTT. It specifies CSVTGQFLTDTQYF.

The chain has TRBV19 and TRBJ1-3; weak D call: TRBD1 (5 bases). Germline lookup yields CDR1 LNHDA and CDR2 SQIVND (reference sequence). This CDR3 region has 13 residues. V was trimmed by 6 bases and J by 0 bases, leaving 6 bases between them. The CDR3 DNA reads TGTGCCAGTAGGGACAACTCTGGAAACACCATATATTTT. Amino acid sequence: CASRDNSGNTIYF.